One and the same sample provided the 12 T cell receptor beta chains below, sequenced in a study of blood T cell repertoires in COVID-19. TCRdb's table, derived via immunoSEQ multiplex PCR, lists solely in-frame clones and lacks some. The repertoire holds roughly 180,000 clones, about 81% seen once, with about 10% in the top ten. Sequenced sample: peripheral blood. These receptors all stem from a woman of 80 years or more with COVID-19, enrolled during active disease.

V usage is TRBV29-1 and J usage is TRBJ2-7, with D possibly matching TRBD2 (7 bases). V gave up 5 bases and J gave up 1 base, with 18 bases separating them. The CDR3 covers 15 residues. Germline V CDR1 and CDR2: SQVTM, ANQGSEA. DNA for the CDR3: TGCAGCGTTACCTTTCCGCGGGGGCCATCCTACGAGCAGTACTTC. Translation: CSVTFPRGPSYEQYF.

The chain joins TRBV7-7 to TRBJ2-6; D gene ambiguous. The CDR3 runs 14 residues. Trimming left V 5 bases short and J 2 bases short, with 7 bases between. The germline V gene encodes CDR1 SSHAT and CDR2 FNYEAQ (reference sequence). The CDR3 here is CASSGPPGANVLTF. CDR3 bases: TGTGCCAGCAGCGGGCCTCCTGGGGCCAACGTCCTGACTTTC.

This chain joins TRBV4-1 and TRBJ2-1; D possibly corresponds to TRBD2 (6 bases). V was trimmed by 1 base and J by 0 bases, leaving 10 bases between them. CDR3 length: 16 amino acids. Germline V lookup: CDR1 MGHRA, CDR2 YSYEKL. The chain's CDR3 is CASSQGDFHSYNEQFF. The DNA of the CDR3 is TGCGCCAGCAGCCAAGGGGACTTCCACTCCTACAATGAGCAGTTCTTC.

This clone was observed a few times. The chain recombines TRBV2 with TRBJ1-1, with a tentative D call TRBD1 (6 bases). From germline, CDR1 is SNHLY and CDR2 FYNNEI. V gave up 5 bases and J gave up 5 bases, with 15 bases separating them. The CDR3 consists of 14 residues. For the CDR3, the DNA is TGTGCCAGCAGTACTGCCAGGGGTGGGACTGAAGCTTTCTTT. Translation: CASSTARGGTEAFF.

The chain is built from TRBV27 and TRBJ1-1; perhaps TRBD1 as D (5 bases). Germline assignment: CDR1 MNHEY and CDR2 SMNVEV (reference sequence). The CDR3 length is 15 residues. V lost 3 bases, J lost 4 bases, and 15 bases lay in between. CDR3 coding DNA: TGTGCCAGCAGTTTTGGCAAATGGCAGGGCACTGAAGCTTTCTTT. Protein: CASSFGKWQGTEAFF.

The genes are TRBV9 and TRBJ2-3; a possible D gene is TRBD1 (6 bases). V gave up 0 bases and J gave up 0 bases, with 8 bases separating them. The CDR3 sequence is 15 residues long. Germline V gene sequence: CDR1 SGDLS, CDR2 YYNGEE. The CDR3 loop is CASSVVGASTDTQYF. CDR3 in DNA: TGTGCCAGCAGCGTAGTGGGGGCTAGCACAGATACGCAGTATTTT. The full variable domain, completed using reference TRBV9 and TRBJ2-3, is DSGVTQTPKHLITATGQRVTLRCSPRSGDLSVYWYQQSLDQGLQFLIQYYNGEERAKGNILERFSAQQFPDLHSELNLSSLELGDSALYFCASSVVGASTDTQYFGPGTRLTVL.

The chain is built from TRBV6-2 or TRBV6-3 and TRBJ2-5; weak D call: TRBD2 (5 bases). This CDR3 has 14 residues. Trimming took off 3 bases at V and 1 base at J, with 9 bases between the two ends. Germline V gene sequence: CDR1 MNHEY, CDR2 SVGEGT. The CDR3 sequence: CASSYPDFQETQYF. The DNA of the CDR3 is TGTGCCAGCAGTTATCCGGACTTCCAAGAGACCCAGTACTTC.

V is TRBV12-3 or TRBV12-4 and J is TRBJ2-1; 8 bases are a match to TRBD2. V was pared by 2 bases and J by 9 bases, with 3 bases of the junction left unmatched. The CDR3 contains 13 residues. The CDR3 loop is CASSLLSGGEQFF. CDR3 coding DNA: TGTGCCAGCAGTTTACTGAGCGGGGGTGAGCAGTTCTTC.

The CDR3 sequence: CASSLSEAGHTEAFF. The DNA of the CDR3 is TGTGCCAGCAGCTTATCTGAGGCGGGACACACTGAAGCTTTCTTT. The chain is built from TRBV7-2 and TRBJ1-1; possibly TRBD1 for D (5 bases). Germline V gene data show CDR1 as SGHTA and CDR2 as FQGNSA. CDR3 size: 15 residues. The V and J ends lost 2 bases and 3 bases respectively, with 13 bases between them.

CDR3 in DNA: TGCGCCAGCAGCCAAGTACATGATACCTACAATGAGCAGTTCTTC. Translating it yields CASSQVHDTYNEQFF. The chain combines TRBV4-1 with TRBJ2-1, with no clear D. The CDR3 loop spans 15 amino acids. The V end lost 1 base, the J end lost 2 bases, and 9 bases lay between the germline ends. Germline V lookup: CDR1 MGHRA, CDR2 YSYEKL.

The chain combines TRBV19 with TRBJ1-2, with 7 nucleotides matching TRBD1. The CDR3 extends over 14 amino acids. The germline CDR1 and CDR2 sequences are LNHDA and SQIVND (reference sequence). V shed 4 bases, J shed 6 bases, and the junction held 8 bases outside the gene matches. The CDR3 loop is CASSTPVGGDGYTF. The CDR3 nucleotides read TGTGCCAGTAGTACCCCGGTAGGGGGCGATGGCTACACCTTC.

This rearrangement joins TRBV7-9 to TRBJ2-2; TRBD2 might be the D (6 bases). Trimming removed 5 bases at V and 3 bases at J, with 10 bases between. Germline loops: CDR1 SEHNR, CDR2 FQNEAQ (reference sequence). There are 14 residues in the CDR3. CDR3 protein: CASSPTRYTGELFF. CDR3 nucleotide sequence: TGTGCCAGCAGCCCGACTAGATACACCGGGGAGCTGTTTTTT.